A single T cell receptor (beta chain) is shown here with its context. No antigen is known for it. This sample was taken from a study of T cells in localized non-small cell lung cancer. The data were produced by immunoSEQ multiplex PCR, yet TCRdb's version contains in-frame clones alone and is incomplete. The sample contains 45,000 to 55,000 clones, approximately 90% of which appear only once. General observations from the study: There was higher T cell clonality in uninvolved adjacent lung than in tumor, and it was highest there.

From germline, CDR1 is ENHRY and CDR2 SYGVKD. This CDR3 region has 14 residues. Trimming shortened V by 8 bases and J by 2 bases, and 16 bases separated the two germline ends. The material sequenced was peripheral blood, taken before any cancer treatment. The sequence derives from a male donor at least 60 years old with stage III squamous cell lung carcinoma. The chain couples TRBV10-3 to TRBJ2-7, with D tentatively TRBD1 or TRBD2 (5 bases each). This CDR3 reads CAIGQGVGAYEQYF. CDR3 sequence (DNA): TGTGCCATCGGGCAGGGCGTGGGAGCCTACGAGCAGTACTTC.